Following are 18 T cell receptor beta chains from one sample sequenced in a study of early T cells in non-severe SARS-CoV-2 infection. One entry per CDR3 protein results from TCRdb running MiXCR on the 5' RACE reads. The repertoire holds tens of thousands of distinct CDR3 sequences, 3% to 4% seen once, with over 8% in the top ten. The specimen was whole blood. The receptors were gathered from an adult who was a healthcare worker with PCR-confirmed SARS-CoV-2 infection or an uninfected control (not recorded which).

This clonotype was counted many times. V gene TRBV27 combines with J gene TRBJ2-2; no clear D gene. Per germline, CDR1 MNHEY and CDR2 SMNVEV (reference sequence). CDR3 size: 13 residues. V was shortened by 3 bases and J by 5 bases, with 7 bases between the two germline ends. CDR3 protein: CASSLRITGELFF. In DNA, the CDR3 is TGTGCCAGCAGTTTGAGGATAACCGGGGAGCTGTTTTTT.

This clonotype has at least ten counts. The CDR3 nucleotides read TGTGCCAGCAGCCGGGACAGGTACAATGAGCAGTTCTTC. It translates to CASSRDRYNEQFF. The rearrangement joins TRBV6-2 or TRBV6-3 to TRBJ2-1; 8 bases align to TRBD1. Germline CDR1 reads MNHEY; CDR2 reads SVGEGT. This CDR3 comprises 13 residues. V was pared by 6 bases and J by 4 bases, with 2 bases of the junction left unmatched.

This clonotype has at least ten counts. The chain uses TRBV27 and TRBJ1-6; TRBD1 agrees at 8 bases. CDR1 MNHEY and CDR2 SMNVEV come from the germline V gene (reference sequence). V shed 2 bases and J 2 bases; nucleotides not matched to a gene: 5. There are 17 residues in the CDR3. This CDR3 reads CASSLRTGRAYNSPLHF. The CDR3 nucleotides are TGTGCCAGCAGTTTAAGGACAGGGAGGGCCTATAATTCACCCCTCCACTTT.

This clonotype has a count of ten or more. This chain joins TRBV19 and TRBJ1-5, with TRBD1 matching 7 bases. The V segment lost 3 bases and the J segment 6 bases; nucleotides outside the gene matches: 5. Germline CDR1 reads LNHDA; CDR2 reads SQIVND (reference sequence). The CDR3 sequence is 14 residues long. CDR3 DNA: TGTGCCAGTAGTATCGGGGCAGGGGGTCAGCCCCAGCATTTT. It codes for CASSIGAGGQPQHF.

V gene TRBV19 combines with J gene TRBJ2-1; 8 nucleotides line up with TRBD2. CDR1 LNHDA and CDR2 SQIVND come from the germline V gene (reference sequence). V was clipped by 5 bases and J by 0 bases; unmatched bases: 15. The CDR3 runs to 19 residues. CDR3 nucleotide sequence: TGTGCCAGTAGTGATCAGCGGGAGTTGTTAGGGCGCTCCTACAATGAGCAGTTCTTC. It encodes CASSDQRELLGRSYNEQFF.

This clonotype was seen repeatedly, ten times or more. The chain uses TRBV7-8 and TRBJ2-3; 8 nucleotides match TRBD1. This CDR3 has 19 residues. The V and J ends lost 5 bases and 3 bases, in that order; junction bases with no gene match: 19. Per the germline V gene, CDR1 is SGHVS and CDR2 is FQNEAQ. CDR3 in amino acids: CASSVLRGPGGSVTDTQYF. CDR3 DNA sequence: TGTGCCAGCAGCGTATTGAGAGGCCCAGGGGGCTCCGTGACAGATACGCAGTATTTT. The full variable domain, in which reference TRBV7-8 and TRBJ2-3 provide the parts outside the CDR3, is GAGVSQSPRYKVAKRGQDVALRCDPISGHVSLFWYQQALGQGPEFLTYFQNEAQLDKSGLPSDRFFAERPEGSVSTLKIQRTQQEDSAVYLCASSVLRGPGGSVTDTQYFGPGTRLTVL.

This clonotype has a count of ten or more. J is TRBJ2-1 and V is TRBV28, with a weak D call TRBD2 (6 bases). Germline V gene data show CDR1 as MDHEN and CDR2 as SYDVKM. Trimming cost V 4 bases and J 6 bases, with 22 bases left between them. The CDR3 length is 17 residues. In nucleotides, the CDR3 is TGTGCCAGCAGTTCCCCCTCCGGGACTCCCCCCTTCAATGAGCAGTTCTTC. Translated: CASSSPSGTPPFNEQFF.

V is TRBV7-3 and J is TRBJ2-1; 9 positions match TRBD1. V was clipped by 4 bases and J by 5 bases; unmatched bases: 6. The CDR3 covers 15 residues. Germline lookup yields CDR1 SGHTA and CDR2 FQGTGA. CDR3 sequence (DNA): TGTGCCAGCAGCTCAGGACAGGGGAGGCACAATGAGCAGTTCTTC. Amino acid sequence: CASSSGQGRHNEQFF.

The chain is built from TRBV2 and TRBJ2-3; D gene ambiguous. The CDR3 runs to 14 residues. Per germline, CDR1 SNHLY and CDR2 FYNNEI. The V and J ends lost 4 bases and 2 bases respectively, with 10 bases between them. CDR3 nucleotides: TGTGCCAGCAGTGGGCAGGCCGCCACAGATACGCAGTATTTT. This gives the protein CASSGQAATDTQYF.

This clonotype was observed many times. The CDR3 here is CAIGRLAGVMSSGNEQFF. In nucleotides, the CDR3 is TGTGCCATCGGTAGACTAGCGGGAGTTATGTCGAGCGGCAATGAGCAGTTCTTC. The J gene is TRBJ2-1, the V gene TRBV10-3, with 12 bases that match TRBD2. The CDR3 is 18 residues long. Unmatched junction bases numbered 17, after V lost 8 bases and J lost 6 bases. Germline V gives CDR1 ENHRY, CDR2 SYGVKD.

This clonotype has at least ten counts. The V and J genes are TRBV5-1 and TRBJ2-7; weak D call: TRBD1 (5 bases). V lost 2 bases to trimming and J lost 4 bases, with 10 bases between them. This CDR3 is 13 amino acids long. Germline V gene lookup returns CDR1 SGHRS and CDR2 YFSETQ. CDR3: CASSFSPGYEQYF. As DNA, the CDR3 is TGCGCCAGCAGCTTTAGTCCAGGGTACGAGCAGTACTTC. The full variable domain, its missing parts supplied by reference TRBV5-1 and TRBJ2-7, is KAGVTQTPRYLIKTRGQQVTLSCSPISGHRSVSWYQQTPGQGLQFLFEYFSETQRNKGNFPGRFSGRQFSNSRSEMNVSTLELGDSALYLCASSFSPGYEQYFGPGTRLTVT.

Many counts were recorded for this clonotype. The chain couples TRBV19 to TRBJ2-6, with D unresolved. There are 14 residues in the CDR3. V lost 3 bases and J lost 0, with 3 bases in between. The germline CDR1 and CDR2 sequences are LNHDA and SQIVND (reference sequence). CDR3 nucleotides: TGTGCCAGTAGTATCAGCTCTGGGGCCAACGTCCTGACTTTC. Translation: CASSISSGANVLTF.

In its sample, this clonotype was seen many times. The chain recombines TRBV24-1 with TRBJ1-5; no firm D call. This CDR3 contains 15 residues. Germline values: CDR1 KGHDR, CDR2 SFDVKD. V was trimmed by 5 bases and J by 5 bases, leaving 15 bases between them. The chain's CDR3 is CATSVSLPGDQPQHF. DNA for the CDR3: TGTGCCACCAGTGTGTCCCTACCTGGGGATCAGCCCCAGCATTTT.

This clonotype was counted at least ten times. The V gene is TRBV29-1, the J gene TRBJ2-3, with 9 bases identical to TRBD2. Germline loops: CDR1 SQVTM, CDR2 ANQGSEA. Trimming at V came to 3 bases and at J to 0 bases, leaving 7 bases not matched to a gene. This CDR3 has 16 amino acids. The CDR3 sequence: CSVDGGRARSTDTQYF. DNA of the CDR3: TGCAGCGTTGATGGCGGGAGGGCAAGGAGCACAGATACGCAGTATTTT.

This clonotype occurred many times. V and J are TRBV6-1 and TRBJ2-7, with D unresolved. CDR3 length: 10 amino acids. Trimming pared 8 bases from V and 7 bases from J, leaving 9 bases between. Germline CDR1 and CDR2: MNHNS and SASEGT. CDR3 protein: CASVGYEQYV. CDR3 DNA sequence: TGTGCCAGCGTCGGCTATGAGCAGTACGTC.

This clonotype was picked up many times. The rearrangement joins TRBV7-2 to TRBJ2-3, with D possibly called TRBD1 or TRBD2 (5 bases each). Germline assignment: CDR1 SGHTA and CDR2 FQGNSA. CDR3 length equals 15 residues. The V end was cut by 5 bases, the J end by 3 bases, with 15 bases between. DNA of the CDR3: TGTGCCAGCAGCCCAAGCTGGGGGTTGACAGATACGCAGTATTTT. Protein product: CASSPSWGLTDTQYF.

This clonotype appeared a few times. V usage is TRBV6-1 and J usage is TRBJ2-1; the match to TRBD2 covers 12 bases. Germline values: CDR1 MNHNS, CDR2 SASEGT. Unmatched junction bases numbered 8, after V lost 0 bases and J lost 8 bases. The CDR3 has 17 residues. The CDR3 sequence: CASSEALPSGGAHEQFF. The CDR3 nucleotides are TGTGCCAGCAGTGAAGCCCTCCCTAGCGGGGGGGCCCATGAGCAGTTCTTC.

The table lists this clonotype with many counts. The gene calls are TRBV20-1 and TRBJ2-5; tentatively, D is TRBD2 (5 bases). V gave up 0 bases and J gave up 2 bases, with 19 bases separating them. The CDR3 covers 17 residues. The V gene's germline CDR1 is DFQATT and CDR2 SNEGSKA (reference sequence). The CDR3 nucleotides are TGCAGTGCTAGAGATTCCGGAGTCGCGCGGGCTCAAGAGACCCAGTACTTC. As protein: CSARDSGVARAQETQYF.